These T cell receptor beta chains were read from a single sample in a study of spatial heterogeneity in lung cancer. TCRdb independently ran MiXCR on the 5' RACE reads; one entry per CDR3 protein. The data contain about 10,000 distinct CDR3 sequences, around 6% of them singletons. Sample: lung tumor tissue, taken at surgery. These receptor sequences come from a male donor with early-stage non-small cell lung cancer. CDR3s include the opening cysteine and the closing phenylalanine or tryptophan. D genes are given only for firm matches. Not all rows give a size; the values are once, few, many and, for expanded clones, a class.

length: 14; J: TRBJ1-1; V: TRBV2; D: .; size: medium-sized; CDR3: CASSDQGMNTEAFF; DNA: TGTGCCAGCAGTGATCAGGGAATGAACACTGAAGCTTTCTTT
length: 14; J: TRBJ1-2; V: TRBV5-1; D: .; size: many; CDR3: CASSLDRINYGYTF; DNA: TGCGCCAGCAGCTTGGACAGAATTAACTATGGCTACACCTTC
length: 15; J: TRBJ2-1; V: TRBV7-2; D: .; size: many; CDR3: CASSLAQGSYNEQFF; DNA: TGTGCCAGCAGCTTAGCACAGGGCTCCTACAATGAGCAGTTCTTC
length: 14; J: TRBJ2-5; V: TRBV6-1; D: .; size: .; CDR3: CASSEAAGIETQYF; DNA: TGTGCCAGCAGTGAAGCAGCAGGGATAGAGACCCAGTACTTC
length: 12; J: TRBJ1-1; V: TRBV11-2; D: .; size: many; CDR3: CASSRTGGEAFF; DNA: TGTGCCAGCAGCCGGACCGGCGGGGAAGCTTTCTTT
length: 17; J: TRBJ1-6; V: TRBV7-8; D: .; size: many; CDR3: CASSLKQGKKYNSPLHF; DNA: TGTGCCAGCAGCTTAAAGCAGGGTAAAAAGTATAATTCACCCCTCCACTTT
length: 13; J: TRBJ2-1; V: TRBV2; D: .; size: medium-sized; CDR3: CASSDPPTSEQFF; DNA: TGTGCCAGCAGTGACCCCCCCACCTCTGAGCAGTTCTTC
length: 14; J: TRBJ2-3; V: TRBV10-3; D: .; size: many; CDR3: CAISERGPTDTQYF; DNA: TGTGCCATCAGTGAGCGGGGCCCCACAGATACGCAGTATTTT
length: 17; J: TRBJ2-5; V: TRBV7-6; D: .; size: many; CDR3: CASSSSVTSPLLETQYF; DNA: TGTGCCAGCAGCTCATCTGTAACTAGCCCGCTGCTAGAGACCCAGTACTTC
length: 15; J: TRBJ1-4; V: TRBV7-2; D: .; size: many; CDR3: CASSSSLGANEKLFF; DNA: TGTGCCAGCAGCTCCTCCCTCGGGGCTAATGAAAAACTGTTTTTT
length: 13; J: TRBJ2-1; V: TRBV7-2; D: .; size: many; CDR3: CASSLSRGNEQFF; DNA: TGTGCCAGCAGCTTATCCCGAGGCAATGAGCAGTTCTTC
length: 14; J: TRBJ1-6; V: TRBV7-3; D: .; size: many; CDR3: CASSPAPGGSPLHF; DNA: TGTGCCAGCAGCCCGGCCCCGGGCGGATCACCCCTCCACTTT
length: 13; J: TRBJ2-7; V: TRBV20-1; D: .; size: .; CDR3: CSANEDGIYEQYF; DNA: TGCAGTGCTAACGAGGACGGAATATACGAGCAGTACTTC
length: 16; J: TRBJ2-4; V: TRBV13; D: .; size: many; CDR3: CASSLLSRGDKNIQYF; DNA: TGTGCCAGCAGCTTATTGTCAAGGGGGGATAAAAACATTCAGTACTTC
length: 14; J: TRBJ1-4; V: TRBV19; D: .; size: medium-sized; CDR3: CASKNTGTTEKLFF; DNA: TGTGCCAGTAAAAACACCGGGACGACCGAAAAACTGTTTTTT
length: 11; J: TRBJ2-5; V: TRBV7-9; D: .; size: medium-sized; CDR3: CASTSQETQYF; DNA: TGTGCCAGCACGTCTCAAGAGACCCAGTACTTC
length: 14; J: TRBJ1-4; V: TRBV5-1; D: TRBD1; size: many; CDR3: CASSLRQGSEKLFF; DNA: TGCGCCAGCAGCTTACGACAGGGGAGCGAAAAACTGTTTTTT
length: 15; J: TRBJ2-5; V: TRBV6-6; D: TRBD2; size: many; CDR3: CASSWPGGGQETQYF; DNA: TGTGCCAGCAGTTGGCCTGGGGGGGGCCAAGAGACCCAGTACTTC
length: 11; J: TRBJ2-5; V: TRBV12-5; D: .; size: medium-sized; CDR3: CASGLYETQYF; DNA: TGTGCTAGTGGTTTGTATGAGACCCAGTACTTC
length: 14; J: TRBJ2-1; V: TRBV2; D: TRBD2; size: many; CDR3: CASIRLAGGNEQFF; DNA: TGTGCCAGCATTCGACTAGCGGGAGGGAATGAGCAGTTCTTC
length: 14; J: TRBJ2-7; V: TRBV7-9; D: .; size: many; CDR3: CASSLRDGGGEQYF; DNA: TGTGCCAGCAGCTTGCGGGATGGGGGCGGCGAGCAGTACTTC
length: 16; J: TRBJ2-3; V: TRBV25-1; D: .; size: many; CDR3: CASSGTGGPYTDTQYF; DNA: TGTGCCAGCAGTGGGACGGGGGGCCCCTACACAGATACGCAGTATTTT
length: 13; J: TRBJ1-1; V: TRBV6-5; D: .; size: many; CDR3: CASIPWGNTEAFF; DNA: TGTGCCAGCATCCCCTGGGGTAACACTGAAGCTTTCTTT